These 30 T cell receptor beta chains were sequenced from one sample in a study of T cells in Graves' hyperthyroidism and ophthalmopathy. TCR beta CDR3 regions were amplified from RNA transcripts. Primed by the HTBI set, a first-round RT-PCR was run on the TCR CDR3. TCRdb analysed the multiplex PCR reads with MiXCR anew, one entry per CDR3 protein. The profile shows hundreds of thousands of distinct CDR3 sequences, roughly a sixth of them singletons. Sequencing used blood. These receptors came from a woman aged 50 to 65 with Graves' hyperthyroidism that later progressed to Graves' ophthalmopathy.

This clonotype was seen a few times. The chain links TRBV5-1 to TRBJ2-1; D is possibly TRBD2 (5 bases). V was cut by 5 bases and J by 6 bases, with 12 bases left in between. CDR3 length: 13 residues. Looked up from germline, CDR1 is SGHRS and CDR2 is YFSETQ. Here the CDR3 reads CASRIGGGNEQFF. In DNA, the CDR3 is TGCGCCAGCAGAATCGGAGGTGGCAATGAGCAGTTCTTC. The full variable domain, its missing parts supplied by reference TRBV5-1 and TRBJ2-1, is KAGVTQTPRYLIKTRGQQVTLSCSPISGHRSVSWYQQTPGQGLQFLFEYFSETQRNKGNFPGRFSGRQFSNSRSEMNVSTLELGDSALYLCASRIGGGNEQFFGPGTRLTVL.

CDR3 coding DNA: TGTGCCAGCAGTTTGGGAACCCCTTATAGCAATCAGCCCCAGCATTTT. Protein sequence: CASSLGTPYSNQPQHF. The chain employs TRBV12-3 or TRBV12-4 and TRBJ1-5; no definite D call. Deletions cut 3 bases from V and 0 bases from J, with 12 bases between. There are 16 residues in the CDR3.

On this clonotype itself: This sequence may be a read error, since a much larger clone differs from it by one base. The genes are TRBV20-1 and TRBJ2-4; D remains ambiguous. The germline V and J ends were trimmed by 7 bases and 2 bases, with 18 bases remaining between them. Germline-derived CDR1 and CDR2 are DFQATT and SNEGSKA (reference sequence). The CDR3 has 15 amino acids. CDR3 sequence: CSVRLSEPTKNIQYF. The CDR3 bases are TGCAGTGTCAGGCTTTCGGAGCCTACCAAAAACATTCAGTACTTC.

This clonotype was recorded at least ten times. The J gene is TRBJ1-5, the V gene TRBV2; the match to TRBD1 covers 7 bases. CDR3 length: 15 amino acids. J was trimmed by 0 bases and V by 5 bases; bases with no gene match: 4. Germline loops: CDR1 SNHLY, CDR2 FYNNEI. CDR3 coding DNA: TGTGCCAGCAGTTCGACAGGGATTAGCAATCAGCCCCAGCATTTT. Translated, it gives CASSSTGISNQPQHF.

This clonotype was observed a few times. The chain couples TRBV3-1 to TRBJ2-5; D perhaps matches TRBD1 (6 bases). V lost 3 bases, J lost 9 bases, and 17 bases lay in between. CDR1 is LGHDT, CDR2 YNNKEL, per germline (reference sequence). The CDR3 runs to 14 residues. The CDR3 loop reads CASSQGDTSMAQYF. CDR3 DNA sequence: TGTGCCAGCAGCCAGGGGGACACCTCGATGGCCCAGTACTTC.

V and J are TRBV5-1 and TRBJ2-2; TRBD2 matches 10 bases. Unmatched junction bases numbered 10, after V lost 4 bases and J lost 7 bases. This CDR3 comprises 16 residues. CDR1 and CDR2 (germline): SGHRS, YFSETQ. DNA for the CDR3: TGCGCCAGCAGCGCCACTAGCGGGGACCTTAACGGGGAGCTGTTTTTT. Amino acid sequence: CASSATSGDLNGELFF. Complete variable domain (other parts from reference TRBV5-1 and TRBJ2-2): KAGVTQTPRYLIKTRGQQVTLSCSPISGHRSVSWYQQTPGQGLQFLFEYFSETQRNKGNFPGRFSGRQFSNSRSEMNVSTLELGDSALYLCASSATSGDLNGELFFGEGSRLTVL.

This clonotype was counted a few times. The rearrangement uses TRBV5-1 and TRBJ1-1; D is ambiguous. The CDR3 consists of 14 residues. Between the trimmed V and J ends, which lost 5 bases and 8 bases, there was a span of 19 bases. Germline CDR1 reads SGHRS; CDR2 reads YFSETQ. The CDR3 DNA reads TGCGCCAGCAGTATGCTTGACACGGCGGTCGAAGCTTTCTTT. Its translation: CASSMLDTAVEAFF.

This clonotype was counted at least ten times. The chain links TRBV30 to TRBJ1-5, with D maybe TRBD1 (5 bases). The CDR3 consists of 14 residues. The V gene's germline CDR1 is GTSNPN and CDR2 SVGIG (reference sequence). The germline V and J ends were trimmed by 3 bases and 7 bases, with 16 bases remaining between them. The DNA of the CDR3 is TGTGCCTGGAGCGGGACCGGGGCCCACCAGCCCCAGCATTTT. Translating it yields CAWSGTGAHQPQHF.

This clonotype was detected many times. This chain links TRBV3-1 with TRBJ1-5; D not certain. The germline CDR1 and CDR2 sequences are LGHDT and YNNKEL (reference sequence). The CDR3 runs to 13 residues. The V end was cut by 2 bases, the J end by 3 bases, with 5 bases between. CDR3 loop: CASSQSLNQPQHF. The CDR3 bases are TGTGCCAGCAGCCAATCCCTCAATCAGCCCCAGCATTTT.

This clonotype was counted only a few times. The chain is built from TRBV4-1 and TRBJ2-3; 10 bases match TRBD2. Trimming at V came to 6 bases and at J to 4 bases, leaving 7 bases not matched to a gene. This CDR3 contains 15 residues. Germline V gives CDR1 MGHRA, CDR2 YSYEKL. In nucleotides, the CDR3 is TGCGCCAGCAGGAAACTAGCGGGACCCCCAGATACGCAGTATTTT. It encodes CASRKLAGPPDTQYF.

This clonotype was observed at least ten times. The chain carries TRBV20-1 and TRBJ1-2, with TRBD1 identical over 7 bases. Germline loops: CDR1 DFQATT, CDR2 SNEGSKA (reference sequence). CDR3 length: 11 residues. The ends lost 4 bases at V and 7 bases at J; junction bases unmatched: 3. The CDR3 loop is CSATGTVGYTF. The CDR3 coding sequence is TGCAGTGCTACCGGGACAGTTGGCTACACCTTC.

This clonotype occurred many times. The chain is built from TRBV5-8 and TRBJ2-5; D is possibly TRBD1 (7 bases). The germline CDR1 and CDR2 sequences are SGHTS and YDEGEE. V lost 3 bases to trimming and J lost 2 bases, with 20 bases between them. The CDR3 covers 17 residues. The CDR3 region is CASSYWIAGTAQETQYF. CDR3 nucleotides: TGTGCCAGCAGCTATTGGATCGCGGGGACAGCACAAGAGACCCAGTACTTC.

This clonotype was observed a few times. The genes are TRBV20-1 and TRBJ1-2; TRBD1 is a possible D gene (5 bases). This CDR3 is built from 13 residues. CDR1 and CDR2 from the germline V gene are DFQATT and SNEGSKA (reference sequence). The V end was cut by 0 bases, the J end by 8 bases, with 13 bases between. The CDR3 DNA is TGCAGTGCTAGAGATAACGGGGGGAAGGGCTACACCTTC. It encodes CSARDNGGKGYTF.

This clonotype has just a few counts. This chain connects TRBV6-1 to TRBJ1-2; 8 bases align to TRBD1. With V trimmed by 5 bases and J by 1 base, 9 bases remained unmatched. The CDR3 is made up of 16 amino acids. In germline, CDR1 is MNHNS, CDR2 SASEGT. The DNA of the CDR3 is TGTGCCAGCAGTAGGACAGGGTCTTATAGTAACTATGGCTACACCTTC. It yields the protein CASSRTGSYSNYGYTF.

This clonotype has a handful of counts. This chain's CDR3 is CASSVVVDMNTEAFF. CDR3 DNA: TGTGCCAGCAGCGTAGTAGTAGACATGAACACTGAAGCTTTCTTT. V and J are TRBV9 and TRBJ1-1; no firm D call. Germline V lookup: CDR1 SGDLS, CDR2 YYNGEE. This CDR3 region has 15 residues. V shed 0 bases and J shed 0 bases, with 9 bases lying between them.

The chain couples TRBV10-3 to TRBJ2-2; D possibly matches TRBD1 or TRBD2 (6 bases each). V shed 4 bases and J shed 4 bases, with 10 bases lying between them. Germline CDR1 is ENHRY and CDR2 is SYGVKD. The CDR3 has 14 residues. CDR3 DNA: TGTGCCATCAGTGGGGGGGCGAGCACCGGGGAGCTGTTTTTT. It encodes CAISGGASTGELFF.

This clonotype was counted many times. V gene TRBV7-6 combines with J gene TRBJ2-7, with 12 positions matching TRBD2. The germline CDR1 and CDR2 sequences are SGHVS and FNYEAQ. The junction had 5 bases not matched to a gene; V was cut back by 3 bases and J by 5 bases. CDR3 length equals 15 residues. The CDR3: CASSLALAGGNEQYF. The CDR3 bases are TGTGCCAGCAGCTTGGCACTAGCGGGGGGAAACGAGCAGTACTTC.

Ten or more counts support this clonotype. The chain combines TRBV9 with TRBJ2-7; the D gene is possibly TRBD2 (6 bases). The germline V and J ends were trimmed by 4 bases and 7 bases, with 24 bases remaining between them. The germline V gene has CDR1 SGDLS and CDR2 YYNGEE. The CDR3 has 16 residues. The CDR3 loop is CASSRGSGSGLEEQYF. CDR3 nucleotides: TGTGCCAGCAGCCGGGGGTCAGGGTCTGGTCTGGAAGAGCAGTACTTC.

This clonotype appeared many times. The chain joins TRBV12-3 or TRBV12-4 to TRBJ2-5, with 7 bases that match TRBD2. After removal of 5 bases from V and 4 bases from J, the junction contained 13 bases not matched to a gene. The CDR3 has 16 amino acids. The CDR3 spells CASSPAGTTKRETQYF. CDR3 bases: TGTGCCAGCAGTCCGGCCGGGACTACAAAGAGAGAGACCCAGTACTTC.

This clonotype showed up many times. V is TRBV7-9 and J is TRBJ2-3; 7 bases align to TRBD2. This CDR3 is 16 amino acids long. J lost 1 base, V lost 5 bases, and 9 bases had no gene match. Germline V gives CDR1 SEHNR, CDR2 FQNEAQ (reference sequence). CDR3 in amino acids: CASSRVRDYGTDTQYF. The CDR3 DNA is TGTGCCAGCAGCCGAGTCCGGGACTACGGCACAGATACGCAGTATTTT.

This clonotype has ten or more counts. The chain uses TRBV27 and TRBJ1-2; possibly TRBD1 for D (5 bases). The germline V and J ends were trimmed by 4 bases and 4 bases, with 16 bases remaining between them. CDR1 is MNHEY, CDR2 SMNVEV, per germline (reference sequence). CDR3 length equals 15 residues. The chain's CDR3 is CASSWDGSSLYGYTF. The CDR3 nucleotides read TGTGCCAGCAGTTGGGACGGCAGCTCGCTCTATGGCTACACCTTC.

This clonotype appeared a few times. V usage is TRBV7-9 and J usage is TRBJ1-5; 10 bases line up with TRBD1. This CDR3 has 18 residues. CDR1 and CDR2 from the germline V gene are SEHNR and FQNEAQ (reference sequence). V trimming: 1 base; J trimming: 2 bases; junction bases outside the gene matches: 8. The DNA for the CDR3 is TGTGCCAGCAGCTTAGGCGCGACAGGGGGCAGGGGCAATCAGCCCCAGCATTTT. Encoded protein: CASSLGATGGRGNQPQHF. Full variable domain (outside the CDR3, taken from reference TRBV7-9 and TRBJ1-5): DTGVSQNPRHKITKRGQNVTFRCDPISEHNRLYWYRQTLGQGPEFLTYFQNEAQLEKSRLLSDRFSAERPKGSFSTLEIQRTEQGDSAMYLCASSLGATGGRGNQPQHFGDGTRLSIL.

This chain joins TRBV16 and TRBJ1-2; 8 nucleotides match TRBD1. From germline, CDR1 is KGHSY and CDR2 FQNENV. J lost 1 base, V lost 7 bases, and 8 bases had no gene match. The CDR3 totals 15 residues. The CDR3 reads CASNTPDRDNYGYTF. DNA for the CDR3: TGTGCCAGCAATACCCCGGACAGGGATAACTATGGCTACACCTTC.

This clonotype came up a few times. The chain couples TRBV5-1 to TRBJ1-2; D uncertain. This CDR3 is 15 amino acids long. The V and J ends lost 4 bases and 7 bases respectively, with 20 bases between them. Germline CDR1 SGHRS, CDR2 YFSETQ. CDR3 DNA: TGCGCCAGCAGCCGCCTTCCCGGGCAAGCGACTGGCTACACCTTC. Translated, it gives CASSRLPGQATGYTF.

This chain links TRBV6-1 with TRBJ1-1; 7 bases line up with TRBD1. Germline V gives CDR1 MNHNS, CDR2 SASEGT. The CDR3 contains 13 residues. V was clipped by 6 bases and J by 3 bases; unmatched bases: 4. The CDR3 nucleotides are TGTGCCAGCAGGAGGGGGCGGGACACTGAAGCTTTCTTT. Its protein is CASRRGRDTEAFF.

The CDR3 region is CASSYSAETTNQPQHF. DNA for the CDR3: TGTGCCAGCAGTTACTCGGCGGAGACAACCAATCAGCCCCAGCATTTT. The chain employs TRBV6-5 and TRBJ1-5; D uncertain. Trimming took 0 bases from V and 3 from J, leaving 12 bases between them. The CDR3 length is 16 residues. Germline loops: CDR1 MNHEY, CDR2 SVGAGI.

This clonotype was found many times. CDR3 protein: CASSLVGTGRNEQFF. CDR3 nucleotides: TGTGCCAGCAGCTTAGTAGGGACAGGGCGGAATGAGCAGTTCTTC. The chain recombines TRBV13 with TRBJ2-1; 9 bases are shared with TRBD1. V lost 1 base and J lost 7; bases outside the gene matches: 5. Per the germline V gene, CDR1 is PRHDT and CDR2 is FYEKMQ (reference sequence). This CDR3 region has 15 residues.

CDR3 nucleotide sequence: TGTGCCAGCAGCTTACTTAGCCGACCTGAAGCTTTCTTT. It encodes CASSLLSRPEAFF. J is TRBJ1-1 and V is TRBV7-8; D is undetermined. Germline V gene sequence: CDR1 SGHVS, CDR2 FQNEAQ. This CDR3 spans 13 amino acids. V lost 2 bases, J lost 6 bases, and 10 bases lay in between.

This clonotype was counted between two and nine times. The CDR3, as DNA: TGTGCCAGCAGTTACGGGGTTTCGAGCAATCAGCCCCAGCATTTT. This translates into CASSYGVSSNQPQHF. The chain couples TRBV6-5 to TRBJ1-5; D is unclear. V was pared by 2 bases and J by 1 base, with 9 bases between. Germline-derived CDR1 and CDR2 are MNHEY and SVGAGI. This CDR3 spans 15 amino acids.

This clonotype has only a few counts. The chain employs TRBV5-4 and TRBJ1-4; D call uncertain. CDR3 length: 15 residues. The germline V gene has CDR1 SGHNT and CDR2 YYREEE (reference sequence). Trimming stripped 0 bases from V and 4 bases from J, with 10 bases between. The CDR3 DNA reads as TGTGCCAGCAGCTTGGATCTGGGGAATAATGAAAAACTGTTTTTT. This gives the protein CASSLDLGNNEKLFF.